Described below is a single TCR beta chain sequence and its context. The antigen remains undetermined. This sample was included in a study of regulatory T cells in long-lasting Graves disease. CDR1 and CDR2 (germline): SGHDT, YYEEEE. J lost 4 bases, V lost 5 bases, and 9 bases had no gene match. CDR3 length: 16 amino acids. Assembly of TCR beta libraries relied on iRepertoire HTBI primers together with Arm-PCR of CDR3 regions. Each CDR3 protein is one row after TCRdb ran MiXCR on the multiplex PCR reads. The sample contains around 420,000 distinct CDR3 sequences, approximately 15% of which appear only once. As to time point: newly diagnosed GD, antithyroid drugs for less than 3 months. PBMCs were the source of the RNA used for TCR sequencing. Roughly 9 milliliters of peripheral blood were drawn into EDTA tubes. Study results and caveats: Analysis covered peripheral blood alone, not thyroid tissue.

In addition, the sample was reused for a study of T cells in Graves' hyperthyroidism and ophthalmopathy.

The rearrangement joins TRBV5-6 to TRBJ2-1; TRBD1 agrees at 10 bases. Sequenced here: peripheral blood mononuclear cells (PBMCs), sampled at new diagnosis, from a patient treated with antithyroid drugs. The sequence was obtained from a woman in her thirties or forties with Graves disease. This CDR3 reads CASSSDRGLLYNEQFF. In nucleotides, the CDR3 is TGTGCCAGCAGTTCCGACAGGGGGCTACTGTACAATGAGCAGTTCTTC.